Listed here are 29 T cell receptor beta chains from one sample, sequenced in a study of OX40 agonist ivuxolimab in advanced cancers. The data were produced by immunoSEQ multiplex PCR, yet TCRdb's version contains in-frame clones alone and is incomplete. The repertoire holds approximately 90,000 clones, with around 88% as singletons. Sequenced here: CD4+ or CD8+ T cells sorted from blood, sampled in a trial of the OX40 agonist ivuxolimab. These receptor sequences come from an adult with an advanced solid tumor such as melanoma, head and neck, liver or kidney cancer.

The J gene is TRBJ1-4, the V gene TRBV30; D unresolved. From germline, CDR1 is GTSNPN and CDR2 SVGIG (reference sequence). The CDR3 runs to 12 residues. V lost 2 bases and J 4 bases, leaving 5 bases between the germline ends. This CDR3 reads CAWSLDNEKLFF. DNA for the CDR3: TGTGCCTGGAGTCTTGATAATGAAAAACTGTTTTTT.

The V and J genes are TRBV5-4 and TRBJ2-7, with TRBD1 identical over 7 bases. The CDR3 loop spans 15 amino acids. V lost 3 bases, J lost 6 bases, and 12 bases stayed unmatched. Germline CDR1 SGHNT, CDR2 YYREEE (reference sequence). CDR3 in amino acids: CASSSDPGDSSEQYF. CDR3 sequence (DNA): TGTGCCAGCAGCTCGGACCCAGGGGACAGCTCCGAGCAGTACTTC.

The J gene is TRBJ1-3, the V gene TRBV19, with unresolved D. The CDR3 totals 16 residues. Germline-derived CDR1 and CDR2 are LNHDA and SQIVND (reference sequence). Trimming took 4 bases from V and 0 from J, leaving 13 bases between them. Written as DNA, the CDR3 is TGTGCCAGTAGTACCAGGTTTTTACTCTCTGGAAACACCATATATTTT. Protein product: CASSTRFLLSGNTIYF. The entire variable domain, with the rest obtained from reference TRBV19 and TRBJ1-3, is as follows: DGGITQSPKYLFRKEGQNVTLSCEQNLNHDAMYWYRQDPGQGLRLIYYSQIVNDFQKGDIAEGYSVSREKKESFPLTVTSAQKNPTAFYLCASSTRFLLSGNTIYFGEGSWLTVV.

Only a few counts were recorded for this clone. The chain is built from TRBV7-9 and TRBJ2-5, with 8 bases identical to TRBD1. The length of the CDR3 is 13 residues. Trimming took 5 bases from V and 2 from J; bases not matched to a gene: 1. The germline CDR1 and CDR2 sequences are SEHNR and FQNEAQ (reference sequence). The CDR3 DNA sequence: TGTGCCAGCAGCGGGACAGGTCAAGAGACCCAGTACTTC. Its translation is CASSGTGQETQYF.

This clone has only a few counts. This chain links TRBV7-3 with TRBJ2-1; 11 bases are shared with TRBD2. Per germline, CDR1 SGHTA and CDR2 FQGTGA. Losses at the gene ends were 5 bases for V and 7 bases for J; bases not matched to a gene: 7. CDR3 size: 15 residues. CDR3 bases: TGTGCCAGCAGCCTAGCGGGGGGAATGACGAATGAGCAGTTCTTC. This sequence encodes CASSLAGGMTNEQFF.

This chain connects TRBV11-2 to TRBJ2-3; D gene uncertain. Germline V gives CDR1 SGHAT, CDR2 FQNNGV. V lost 1 base and J lost 0, with 11 bases in between. CDR3 size: 16 residues. The CDR3 region is CASSLGLGSSTDTQYF. DNA for the CDR3: TGTGCCAGCAGCTTAGGCCTGGGATCTAGCACAGATACGCAGTATTTT.

This chain joins TRBV9 and TRBJ1-2, with D possibly matching TRBD1 (5 bases). Germline loops: CDR1 SGDLS, CDR2 YYNGEE. The CDR3 totals 15 residues. Deletions cut 0 bases from V and 5 bases from J, with 14 bases between. The CDR3 is CASSVVETQGYGYTF. The CDR3 DNA reads as TGTGCCAGCAGCGTAGTAGAGACGCAGGGTTATGGCTACACCTTC.

This clone was observed once. CDR3 residues: CASSPPMGDQLQETQYF. In DNA, the CDR3 is TGTGCCAGCTCACCACCGATGGGGGACCAACTCCAAGAGACCCAGTACTTC. This chain uses TRBV18 with TRBJ2-5, with D perhaps matching TRBD1 or TRBD2 (5 bases each). Germline CDR1 reads KGHSH; CDR2 reads LQKENI. V was cut by 0 bases and J by 1 base, with 15 bases left in between. CDR3 length: 17 amino acids.

V gene TRBV7-2 combines with J gene TRBJ2-1; the match to TRBD2 covers 8 bases. The CDR3 is 16 amino acids. V dropped 1 base and J dropped 7; count of bases not matched to a gene: 9. The germline CDR1 and CDR2 sequences are SGHTA and FQGNSA. CDR3 loop: CASSLGHAGGQNEQFF. The CDR3, as DNA: TGTGCCAGCAGCTTAGGTCATGCGGGGGGCCAGAATGAGCAGTTCTTC.

The chain links TRBV6-4 to TRBJ2-3; 8 nucleotides line up with TRBD2. This CDR3 has 15 residues. The V and J ends lost 3 bases and 2 bases, in that order; junction bases with no gene match: 4. Germline-derived CDR1 and CDR2 are MRHNA and SNTAGT. This CDR3 is CASSEAGDVTDTQYF. CDR3 nucleotide sequence: TGTGCCAGCAGTGAAGCGGGAGATGTCACAGATACGCAGTATTTT.

This clone was recorded once. The chain combines TRBV7-9 with TRBJ2-7; D might be TRBD2 (6 bases). The V gene's germline CDR1 is SEHNR and CDR2 FQNEAQ (reference sequence). The CDR3 is 13 amino acids. Trimming left V 5 bases short and J 4 bases short, with 12 bases between. CDR3 residues: CASSQGGRYEQYF. As DNA, the CDR3 is TGTGCCAGCAGCCAAGGAGGGAGATACGAGCAGTACTTC.

The V and J genes are TRBV27 and TRBJ1-1, with 7 bases identical to TRBD1. The V gene's germline CDR1 is MNHEY and CDR2 SMNVEV (reference sequence). The CDR3 totals 14 residues. Losses at the gene ends were 3 bases for V and 7 bases for J; bases not matched to a gene: 8. The DNA of the CDR3 is TGTGCCAGCAGTTTCCGAAAACAGGGGATTGAAGCTTTCTTT. Translated: CASSFRKQGIEAFF.

This rearrangement joins TRBV7-9 to TRBJ2-7, with D perhaps being TRBD1 or TRBD2 (6 bases each). Trimming shortened V by 1 base and J by 4 bases, and 14 bases separated the two germline ends. The CDR3 length is 15 residues. CDR1 SEHNR and CDR2 FQNEAQ come from the germline V gene (reference sequence). The CDR3 DNA reads as TGTGCCAGCAGCTTAGATAGGGGGGAATATTACGAGCAGTACTTC. Translated, it gives CASSLDRGEYYEQYF.

This rearrangement joins TRBV29-1 to TRBJ2-3; maybe TRBD2 (7 bases). CDR3 length equals 14 residues. Between the trimmed V and J ends, which lost 6 bases and 0 bases, there was a span of 13 bases. Per the germline V gene, CDR1 is SQVTM and CDR2 is ANQGSEA. The CDR3 is CSVLGGTSTDTQYF. The DNA of the CDR3 is TGCAGCGTCCTGGGGGGGACAAGCACAGATACGCAGTATTTT.

This chain uses TRBV19 with TRBJ1-2, with a weak D call TRBD1 (5 bases). CDR3 size: 14 residues. The V end was cut by 5 bases, the J end by 4 bases, with 14 bases between. The V gene's germline CDR1 is LNHDA and CDR2 SQIVND (reference sequence). The DNA of the CDR3 is TGTGCCAGTAGTCCCATCGACAGCCTCTATGGCTACACCTTC. This codes for CASSPIDSLYGYTF.

V and J are TRBV13 and TRBJ2-7, with D uncertain. This CDR3 is 15 amino acids long. Trimming shortened V by 1 base and J by 1 base, and 11 bases separated the two germline ends. Germline lookup yields CDR1 PRHDT and CDR2 FYEKMQ (reference sequence). The CDR3 sequence is CASSLVGGLSYEQYF. CDR3 nucleotides: TGTGCCAGCAGCTTAGTAGGCGGCTTATCCTACGAGCAGTACTTC.

This chain connects TRBV7-6 to TRBJ1-3; TRBD1 agrees at 10 bases. Germline V gives CDR1 SGHVS, CDR2 FNYEAQ. V gave up 5 bases and J gave up 0 bases; unmatched junction bases: 4. The CDR3 is 16 residues long. The CDR3 sequence is CASSAGTGASGNTIYF. The CDR3, as DNA: TGTGCCAGCAGCGCAGGGACAGGGGCCTCTGGAAACACCATATATTTT.

The sample holds a few counts of this clone. The chain uses TRBV19 and TRBJ1-1; D not resolved. Looked up from germline, CDR1 is LNHDA and CDR2 is SQIVND (reference sequence). V shed 8 bases and J shed 0 bases, with 10 bases lying between them. CDR3 length: 13 residues. The CDR3 loop is CASCHKLNTEAFF. The CDR3 DNA follows: TGTGCCAGTTGTCACAAACTGAACACTGAAGCTTTCTTT.

This sequence joins TRBV19 and TRBJ2-5; D might be TRBD2 (6 bases). V dropped 5 bases and J dropped 5 bases, with 15 bases sitting between them. Germline V lookup: CDR1 LNHDA, CDR2 SQIVND (reference sequence). CDR3 length: 14 amino acids. The CDR3 here is CASSFLGAGETQYF. The CDR3 bases are TGTGCCAGTAGTTTTTTGGGCGCGGGGGAGACCCAGTACTTC. Full variable domain (remainder filled in from reference TRBV19 and TRBJ2-5): DGGITQSPKYLFRKEGQNVTLSCEQNLNHDAMYWYRQDPGQGLRLIYYSQIVNDFQKGDIAEGYSVSREKKESFPLTVTSAQKNPTAFYLCASSFLGAGETQYFGPGTRLLVL.

The gene calls are TRBV7-3 and TRBJ2-5, with D possibly being TRBD2 (6 bases). CDR1 is SGHTA and CDR2 is FQGTGA in the germline V gene. CDR3 length: 14 residues. V was cut by 1 base and J by 4 bases, with 10 bases left in between. CDR3 amino acids: CASSLIPGAETQYF. DNA of the CDR3: TGTGCCAGCAGCTTAATCCCGGGAGCAGAGACCCAGTACTTC.

This clone has only a few counts. This chain links TRBV7-3 with TRBJ1-5; D possibly corresponds to TRBD1 (6 bases). The germline V gene encodes CDR1 SGHTA and CDR2 FQGTGA. This CDR3 region has 17 residues. Trimming left V 1 base short and J 7 bases short, with 20 bases between. The CDR3 region is CASSLRKNRDTGQPQHF. The DNA of the CDR3 is TGTGCCAGCAGCTTAAGAAAAAACCGGGACACCGGGCAGCCCCAGCATTTT.

The V gene is TRBV5-8, the J gene TRBJ1-5, with 7 nucleotides matching TRBD1. This CDR3 is built from 15 residues. The germline V gene has CDR1 SGHTS and CDR2 YDEGEE. J gave up 7 bases and V 4 bases, and 11 bases lay outside the gene matches. The CDR3 reads CASSGTGAGYQPQHF. CDR3 DNA: TGTGCCAGCAGCGGAACAGGGGCGGGATACCAGCCCCAGCATTTT.

The V call is TRBV19, the J call TRBJ2-1, with 12 bases that match TRBD1. The V and J ends lost 5 bases and 7 bases, in that order; junction bases with no gene match: 6. Germline-derived CDR1 and CDR2 are LNHDA and SQIVND (reference sequence). The CDR3 runs 15 residues. CDR3 in amino acids: CASSWDRGPENEQFF. CDR3 coding DNA: TGTGCCAGTAGTTGGGACAGGGGGCCAGAAAATGAGCAGTTCTTC.

The rearrangement joins TRBV7-2 to TRBJ2-1, with 8 bases lining up with TRBD2. This CDR3 has 17 amino acids. The germline V gene has CDR1 SGHTA and CDR2 FQGNSA. V lost 0 bases, J lost 2 bases, and 6 bases stayed unmatched. For the CDR3, the DNA is TGTGCCAGCAGCTTAGCTGTGTCGGGGGGGGCCTACAATGAGCAGTTCTTC. Amino acid sequence: CASSLAVSGGAYNEQFF.

The chain joins TRBV4-1 to TRBJ1-3; no firm D call. The CDR3 runs 18 residues. V lost 0 bases and J 0 bases, leaving 15 bases between the germline ends. CDR1 is MGHRA, CDR2 YSYEKL, per germline. CDR3 DNA: TGCGCCAGCAGCCAAGAGAGGGCGACTGCTGCCTCTGGAAACACCATATATTTT. Translated, it gives CASSQERATAASGNTIYF.

The chain has TRBV12-5 and TRBJ2-1; D may be TRBD2 (5 bases). The CDR3 covers 15 residues. Germline V lookup: CDR1 LGHNT, CDR2 FRNRAP. The germline V and J ends were trimmed by 6 bases and 5 bases, with 17 bases remaining between them. The CDR3 DNA follows: TGTGCTAGTGGAGTCGGAGGATCCAGAAACAATGAGCAGTTCTTC. This gives the protein CASGVGGSRNNEQFF.

This clone occurred once. The CDR3 sequence is CASSHEGSRAETQYF. The CDR3 DNA follows: TGTGCCAGCAGCCACGAGGGTTCCCGGGCGGAGACCCAGTACTTC. The gene calls are TRBV28 and TRBJ2-5; tentatively, D is TRBD2 (5 bases). Germline CDR1 and CDR2: MDHEN and SYDVKM. The length of the CDR3 is 15 residues. The germline V and J ends were trimmed by 6 bases and 5 bases, with 19 bases remaining between them.

The chain recombines TRBV9 with TRBJ2-5; the D gene is possibly TRBD2 (6 bases). Trimming removed 0 bases from V and 1 base from J, with 31 bases in between. Germline CDR1 is SGDLS and CDR2 is YYNGEE. CDR3 length equals 22 residues. The CDR3 sequence: CASSVVDWKLDLRGLLQETQYF. The CDR3 DNA reads TGTGCCAGCAGCGTAGTAGATTGGAAATTGGACTTGCGGGGCCTCCTCCAAGAGACCCAGTACTTC.

The rearrangement links TRBV5-5 to TRBJ1-4; the D is unclear. Germline values: CDR1 SGHKS, CDR2 YYEKEE (reference sequence). Trimming pared 2 bases from V and 7 bases from J, leaving 18 bases between. This CDR3 contains 16 residues. CDR3 sequence reads: CASSFGFDGSGEKLFF. As DNA, the CDR3 is TGTGCCAGCAGCTTTGGCTTTGACGGGTCGGGTGAAAAACTGTTTTTT.